These T cell receptor beta chains were read from a single sample in a study of Ad26.COV2.S vaccination and SARS-CoV-2 variants. Data came from immunoSEQ multiplex PCR; TCRdb stores just in-frame clones and leaves some out. The table includes hundreds of thousands of clones, nearly 90% detected once. The sample here was peripheral blood, taken in a trial of Ad26.COV2.S vaccine versus placebo. These TCRs come from a person aged 18-60 years who received the Ad26.COV2.S COVID-19 vaccine or a placebo. Both conserved end residues are part of each CDR3. The D gene is left open where the match is weak. Rows give clone size only sometimes, using once, few, many, or a class for an expanded clone.

TGTGCCACCAGTTTCGCCGCGAACACCGGGGAGCTGTTTTTT,CATSFAANTGELFF,.,TRBV24-1,.,TRBJ2-2
TGTGCCAGCAGCACCGGGACAGGGGGCTCGGGTCAGCCCCAGCATTTT,CASSTGTGGSGQPQHF,.,TRBV3-1/TRBV3-2,TRBD1,TRBJ1-5
TGCGCCAGCAGCCAAGATCTTAAGGGGGATACGCAGTATTTT,CASSQDLKGDTQYF,.,TRBV4-3,.,TRBJ2-3
TGTGCCAGCAGCTTTGGGACTTCGGCATACAATGAGCAGTTCTTC,CASSFGTSAYNEQFF,.,TRBV7-9,.,TRBJ2-1
TGTGCCAGCAGCTCGGGACTAGCGGGAGGAAGGGGGTCCTACAATGAGCAGTTCTTC,CASSSGLAGGRGSYNEQFF,.,TRBV5-4,TRBD2,TRBJ2-1
TGCGCCAGCAGCTTGATCCGGGAGGATGAGCAGTTCTTC,CASSLIREDEQFF,.,TRBV5-1,TRBD2,TRBJ2-1
TGTGCCAGTAGTACTGCCTCAGGGAATAATGAAAAACTGTTTTTT,CASSTASGNNEKLFF,.,TRBV19,.,TRBJ1-4
TGCAGCGTTGGCAGGGTTGCCGGGGAGCTGTTTTTT,CSVGRVAGELFF,.,TRBV29-1,.,TRBJ2-2
TGTGCTAGTGGTTTGCCCAGACGGGATACGCAGTATTTT,CASGLPRRDTQYF,.,TRBV12-5,.,TRBJ2-3
TGTGCCAGCAGCTTAATAAACTCTGGTGGGACCCAGTACTTC,CASSLINSGGTQYF,.,TRBV7-2,.,TRBJ2-5
TGTGCCAGCAGTGTGTGGAGGAACACTGAAGCTTTCTTT,CASSVWRNTEAFF,.,TRBV6-4,.,TRBJ1-1
TGTGCCAGCAGTACGACTAGCGGAAACACAGATACGCAGTATTTT,CASSTTSGNTDTQYF,.,TRBV6-5,TRBD2,TRBJ2-3
TGTGCCAGCAGCGTAGCTGGGGACCTTTATCGGACCGGGGAGCTGTTTTTT,CASSVAGDLYRTGELFF,.,TRBV9,.,TRBJ2-2
TGTGCCTGGAGTGTTGAGAGGGCCACGTGGGGCTCCTATGGCTACACCTTC,CAWSVERATWGSYGYTF,once,TRBV30,.,TRBJ1-2
TGTGCCAGCAGCCTCGACAGTTACACAGATACGCAGTATTTT,CASSLDSYTDTQYF,.,TRBV7-8,.,TRBJ2-3
TGTGCCAGCAGCATGACACACTTCTACGAGCAGTACTTC,CASSMTHFYEQYF,.,TRBV11-2,.,TRBJ2-7
TGTGCCAGCAGCTTACAGGGGTCCGAGACGGGGACCCAGTACTTC,CASSLQGSETGTQYF,.,TRBV5-8,TRBD1,TRBJ2-5
TGTGCCAGCAGCTTAGCCAGACAGGGGCCATCCTACGAGCAGTACTTC,CASSLARQGPSYEQYF,.,TRBV7-2,TRBD1,TRBJ2-7
TGTGCCTGGAGTATGACAGTTGAAGCTTTCTTT,CAWSMTVEAFF,.,TRBV30,.,TRBJ1-1
TGTGCCAGCAGGCAAGGGGGAAACACCATATATTTT,CASRQGGNTIYF,.,TRBV28,.,TRBJ1-3
TGTGCCAGCAGCGTTTCTGGGAACAATGAGCAGTTCTTC,CASSVSGNNEQFF,once,TRBV9,.,TRBJ2-1
TGCAGCGGCGGGGGAGGGGCCGGGGAGCTGTTTTTT,CSGGGGAGELFF,.,TRBV29-1,TRBD2,TRBJ2-2
TGTGCCATCTCCCCCGTAGCGGAACTTCAAGAGACCCAGTACTTC,CAISPVAELQETQYF,.,TRBV10-3,.,TRBJ2-5
TGTGCCAGTAGTATTCACAGGGATAATTCACCCCTCCACTTT,CASSIHRDNSPLHF,.,TRBV19,.,TRBJ1-6
TGCAGTGCTAGTCGAGCGGGCACAGATACGCAGTATTTT,CSASRAGTDTQYF,few,TRBV20-1,.,TRBJ2-3
TGCGCCAGCAGCCAAGACTATGGGGTCGCTAATGAAAAACTGTTTTTT,CASSQDYGVANEKLFF,.,TRBV4-3,.,TRBJ1-4
TGTGCCAGTAGTAGGGGGTATGGTGTTCAGCCCCAGCATTTT,CASSRGYGVQPQHF,.,TRBV19,.,TRBJ1-5
TGTGCCAGCAGCTCCCTGGGTGTTAAGGGACAGACTAACTATGGCTACACCTTC,CASSSLGVKGQTNYGYTF,.,TRBV6-2/TRBV6-3,TRBD1,TRBJ1-2
TGTGCCAGCAGCCCCCAAATCGGGGGGAATTGGGAGCAGTACTTC,CASSPQIGGNWEQYF,.,TRBV7-2,TRBD2,TRBJ2-7
TGTGCCAGCAGCCAAGACTGGCGGGAGACCCAGTACTTC,CASSQDWRETQYF,.,TRBV4-2,.,TRBJ2-5
TGCGCCAGCAGCCACTCGTGGGGGGGCAATCAGCCCCAGCATTTT,CASSHSWGGNQPQHF,few,TRBV4-1,.,TRBJ1-5
TGTGCCAGCAGCGATCCCCCGTTGGGGTTCCAAGAGACCCAGTACTTC,CASSDPPLGFQETQYF,.,TRBV21-1,.,TRBJ2-5
TGTGCCAGCAGTGATACTCGTGAGACAGATACGCAGTATTTT,CASSDTRETDTQYF,.,TRBV25-1,.,TRBJ2-3
TGTGCCAGCAGCTTAGGGTTAGGGTACGAGCAGTACTTC,CASSLGLGYEQYF,.,TRBV11-2,.,TRBJ2-7
TGTGCTAGTGGTTTGGTAGGTTACAAGGGGACCGGGGAGCTGTTTTTT,CASGLVGYKGTGELFF,.,TRBV12-5,.,TRBJ2-2
TGCGCCAGCAGCCTCTGGGGGGATACGCAGTATTTT,CASSLWGDTQYF,.,TRBV5-1,.,TRBJ2-3
TGTGCCAGCAGGCCCACCCCCGACAGGAACTCCTACAATGAGCAGTTCTTC,CASRPTPDRNSYNEQFF,.,TRBV2,.,TRBJ2-1
TGCAGCGCAAGTCAGGGCTATGGTAATGAAAAACTGTTTTTT,CSASQGYGNEKLFF,once,TRBV20-1,.,TRBJ1-4
TGCGCCAGCAGCTCTGGCCCGGGACCGAGCAATCAGCCCCAGCATTTT,CASSSGPGPSNQPQHF,.,TRBV5-1,.,TRBJ1-5
TGTGCCAGCAGCAGAGGGACAGTGAATTCACCCCTCCACTTT,CASSRGTVNSPLHF,.,TRBV7-3,TRBD1,TRBJ1-6
TGCGCCAGCAGCTTGGGGCTCTTGAGCACAGATACGCAGTATTTT,CASSLGLLSTDTQYF,.,TRBV5-1,.,TRBJ2-3